The 18 T cell receptor beta chains below were found in one sample sequenced in a study of breast tumors, draining lymph nodes, adjacent tissues. Breast cancer patients provided tissue from their axillary draining lymph nodes. TCRdb analysed the multiplex PCR reads with MiXCR anew, one entry per CDR3 protein. In the table there are about 110,000 distinct CDR3 sequences, roughly 33% of which are singletons. The sample was axillary lymph node tissue. The receptors originated from a female donor with breast cancer. Some clones in this sample may be carry-over from other donors' samples.

This clonotype was seen a handful of times. The rearrangement uses TRBV7-8 and TRBJ1-6; D gene unclear. The CDR3 consists of 15 residues. Germline V lookup: CDR1 SGHVS, CDR2 FQNEAQ. The V gene lost 2 bases and the J gene lost 7 bases, with 12 bases spanning the gap. CDR3 bases: TGTGCCAGCAGCTTAACGACCCCGGTCAATTCACCCCTCCACTTT. Translated: CASSLTTPVNSPLHF.

This clonotype was counted at least ten times. This chain's CDR3 is CASSLQGGNGYTF. CDR3 DNA sequence: TGTGCCAGCAGCTTACAGGGAGGGAACGGCTACACCTTC. This chain links TRBV11-2 with TRBJ1-2, with a weak D call TRBD1 (5 bases). V was pared by 2 bases and J by 8 bases, with 12 bases between. The CDR3 runs 13 residues. Germline-derived CDR1 and CDR2 are SGHAT and FQNNGV.

This clonotype came up many times. The genes are TRBV20-1 and TRBJ2-1, with 8 bases identical to TRBD2. Trimming at V came to 0 bases and at J to 8 bases, leaving 15 bases not matched to a gene. In germline, CDR1 is DFQATT, CDR2 SNEGSKA (reference sequence). The CDR3 is made up of 17 amino acids. CDR3 residues: CSARDYDGREFVDEQFF. CDR3 bases: TGCAGTGCTAGAGATTATGACGGGAGGGAGTTTGTGGATGAGCAGTTCTTC.

A single count supports this clonotype. V is TRBV10-3 and J is TRBJ1-4; 10 bases match TRBD1. Germline values: CDR1 ENHRY, CDR2 SYGVKD. This CDR3 is 12 amino acids long. The ends lost 10 bases at V and 12 bases at J; junction bases unmatched: 8. The CDR3 nucleotides read TGTGCCAGCGGACAGGGGGAACGTGAACTGTTTTTT. It specifies CASGQGERELFF.

As to this clonotype: Its ends do not fully match the called genes, so a read error is possible. This chain links TRBV6-5 with TRBJ2-2; tentative D call: TRBD1 (5 bases). The CDR3 extends over 15 amino acids. Germline V gene lookup returns CDR1 MNHEY and CDR2 SVGAGI. The CDR3 bases are TGCGCCTGCAGTTACTCGATGCCAGGGAAGCGGGAGCTGTTTTTT. Amino acid sequence: CACSYSMPGKRELFF.

This clonotype was seen repeatedly, ten times or more. The chain recombines TRBV20-1 with TRBJ2-7, with 8 bases that match TRBD2. After removal of 1 base from V and 2 bases from J, the junction contained 7 bases not matched to a gene. Germline loops: CDR1 DFQATT, CDR2 SNEGSKA (reference sequence). This CDR3 comprises 15 residues. CDR3 DNA sequence: TGCAGTGCTAGAGGGGGTAGCGGGGTTACCTACGAGCAGTACTTC. Translation gives CSARGGSGVTYEQYF.

In its sample, this clonotype was seen many times. J is TRBJ2-7 and V is TRBV7-2, with no clear D. This CDR3 has 15 amino acids. V was trimmed by 1 base and J by 7 bases, leaving 17 bases between them. Looked up from germline, CDR1 is SGHTA and CDR2 is FQGNSA. The CDR3 loop reads CASSLDRTPFGEQYF. CDR3 DNA sequence: TGTGCCAGCAGCTTAGACAGAACTCCCTTCGGGGAGCAGTACTTC. Variable domain in full (rest from reference TRBV7-2 and TRBJ2-7): GAGVSQSPSNKVTEKGKDVELRCDPISGHTALYWYRQSLGQGLEFLIYFQGNSAPDKSGLPSDRFSAERTGGSVSTLTIQRTQQEDSAVYLCASSLDRTPFGEQYFGPGTRLTVT.

The V call is TRBV29-1, the J call TRBJ1-3; D is unresolved. The germline V gene encodes CDR1 SQVTM and CDR2 ANQGSEA. CDR3 size: 13 residues. Trimming removed 7 bases at V and 0 bases at J, with 10 bases between. The CDR3 coding sequence is TGCAGCGCCCGGACCCACTCTGGAAACACCATATATTTT. Translated: CSARTHSGNTIYF.

This clonotype has only a few counts. This may be a read error: a much more frequent sequence differs by one nucleotide. The gene calls are TRBV20-1 and TRBJ2-4, with D possibly matching TRBD2 (5 bases). Germline V gene lookup returns CDR1 DFQATT and CDR2 SNEGSKA (reference sequence). This CDR3 is 14 amino acids long. In nucleotides, the CDR3 is TGCAGTGTCCGGGGATTCTTAGCCAAAAACATTCGGTACTTC. It specifies CSVRGFLAKNIRYF.

This clonotype occurred many times. CDR3 loop: CASRGLAGPGELFF. The CDR3 nucleotides are TGTGCCAGCAGAGGACTAGCGGGACCCGGGGAGCTGTTTTTT. The chain is built from TRBV27 and TRBJ2-2; 12 bases are a match to TRBD2. Germline-derived CDR1 and CDR2 are MNHEY and SMNVEV (reference sequence). V shed 6 bases, J shed 6 bases, and the junction held 2 bases outside the gene matches. This CDR3 comprises 14 residues.

As for this clonotype: A much larger clone lies one base from this, so it may be a read error. This rearrangement joins TRBV27 to TRBJ1-5; D not certain. V was clipped by 2 bases and J by 6 bases, with 8 bases between them. This CDR3 comprises 13 residues. Germline-derived CDR1 and CDR2 are MNHEY and SMNVEV (reference sequence). This CDR3 reads CASSLNGSQPQHF. DNA for the CDR3: TGTGCCAGCAGTTTAAATGGCAGTCAGCCCCAGCATTTT.

This clonotype was observed many times. CDR3 sequence: CASSPLLGTGEDTQYF. CDR3 DNA sequence: TGCGCCAGCAGCCCTCTTTTGGGGACAGGGGAAGATACGCAGTATTTT. The chain has TRBV5-1 and TRBJ2-3, with 10 bases fitting TRBD1. Per the germline V gene, CDR1 is SGHRS and CDR2 is YFSETQ. The length of the CDR3 is 16 residues. After removal of 4 bases from V and 5 bases from J, the junction contained 10 bases not matched to a gene.

The chain recombines TRBV2 with TRBJ2-7; no clear D gene. The CDR3 consists of 12 residues. Trimming took 5 bases from V and 11 from J, leaving 16 bases between them. The germline V gene has CDR1 SNHLY and CDR2 FYNNEI. The CDR3 sequence: CASSTRTAREYF. The CDR3 DNA sequence: TGTGCCAGCAGTACAAGGACCGCACGGGAGTACTTC.

There are a few counts of this clonotype. The chain employs TRBV18 and TRBJ1-1, with D unclear. In germline, CDR1 is KGHSH, CDR2 LQKENI. V was clipped by 3 bases and J by 5 bases, with 7 bases between them. The CDR3 has 12 residues. The CDR3 nucleotides are TGTGCCAGCTCACCGGGAAGGACTGAAGCTTTCTTT. This sequence encodes CASSPGRTEAFF.

This clonotype was counted at least ten times. The chain combines TRBV4-3 with TRBJ1-2; D remains unclear. Trimming shortened V by 0 bases and J by 3 bases, and 8 bases separated the two germline ends. Germline loops: CDR1 LGHNA, CDR2 YSLEER. CDR3 size: 14 residues. The CDR3 coding sequence is TGCGCCAGCAGCCAAGACATAGAGCACTATGGCTACACCTTC. This sequence encodes CASSQDIEHYGYTF.

J is TRBJ2-3 and V is TRBV14; D might be TRBD2 (6 bases). Germline V gene data show CDR1 as SGHDN and CDR2 as FVKESK. This CDR3 contains 18 residues. V was trimmed by 3 bases and J by 4 bases, leaving 23 bases between them. The DNA for the CDR3 is TGTGCCAGCAGCCACCAGATTATGGGACTGCCCCCCGCAGATACGCAGTATTTT. It codes for CASSHQIMGLPPADTQYF.

This clonotype has ten or more counts. V is TRBV6-2 or TRBV6-3 and J is TRBJ2-1, with 10 positions matching TRBD2. The germline CDR1 and CDR2 sequences are MNHEY and SVGEGT. The CDR3 contains 14 residues. The V and J ends lost 8 bases and 7 bases, in that order; junction bases with no gene match: 8. The CDR3 protein is CASQLWTSGNEQFF. CDR3 nucleotides: TGTGCCAGCCAGTTATGGACTAGCGGTAATGAGCAGTTCTTC.

The table lists this clonotype with many counts. The V call is TRBV7-9, the J call TRBJ2-5; TRBD1 matches at 7 bases. The CDR3 spans 14 residues. Germline values: CDR1 SEHNR, CDR2 FQNEAQ (reference sequence). V was pared by 5 bases and J by 0 bases, with 3 bases of the junction left unmatched. CDR3 in DNA: TGTGCCAGCAGCATCGACAGGGACCAAGAGACCCAGTACTTC. Protein: CASSIDRDQETQYF.